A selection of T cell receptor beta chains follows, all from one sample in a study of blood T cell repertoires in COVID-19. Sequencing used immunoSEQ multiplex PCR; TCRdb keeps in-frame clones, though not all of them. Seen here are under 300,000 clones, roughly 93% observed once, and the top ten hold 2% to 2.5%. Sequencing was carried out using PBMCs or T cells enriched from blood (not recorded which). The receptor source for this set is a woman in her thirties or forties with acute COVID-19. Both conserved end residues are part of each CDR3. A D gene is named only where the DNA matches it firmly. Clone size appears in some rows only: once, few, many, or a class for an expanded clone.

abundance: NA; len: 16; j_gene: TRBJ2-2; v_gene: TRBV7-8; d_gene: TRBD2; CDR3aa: CASSPRPSGNTGELFF; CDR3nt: TGTGCCAGCAGCCCCCGTCCTAGCGGGAATACCGGGGAGCTGTTTTTT
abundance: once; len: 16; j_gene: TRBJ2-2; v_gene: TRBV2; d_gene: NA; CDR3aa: CASSRSPGVNTGELFF; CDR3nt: TGTGCCAGCAGCCGTAGTCCAGGGGTCAACACCGGGGAGCTGTTTTTT
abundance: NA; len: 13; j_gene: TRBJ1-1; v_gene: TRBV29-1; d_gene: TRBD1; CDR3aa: CSARGQGITEAFF; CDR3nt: TGCAGCGCCCGAGGACAGGGCATCACTGAAGCTTTCTTT
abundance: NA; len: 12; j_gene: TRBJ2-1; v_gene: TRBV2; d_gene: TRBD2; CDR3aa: CASRAGLAEQFF; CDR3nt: TGTGCCAGCAGAGCTGGACTAGCGGAGCAGTTCTTC
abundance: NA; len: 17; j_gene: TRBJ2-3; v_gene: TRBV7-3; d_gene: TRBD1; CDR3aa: CASSPSGTGGLRDTQYF; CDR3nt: TGTGCCAGCAGCCCCTCCGGGACAGGGGGCCTGAGGGATACGCAGTATTTT
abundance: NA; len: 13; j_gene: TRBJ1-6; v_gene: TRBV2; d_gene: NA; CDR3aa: CASTEGPNSPLHF; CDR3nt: TGTGCCAGCACCGAGGGTCCCAATTCACCCCTCCACTTT
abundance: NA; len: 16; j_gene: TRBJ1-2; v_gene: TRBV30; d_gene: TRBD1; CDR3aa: CAWTDPTGTTLSGYTF; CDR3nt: TGTGCCTGGACCGACCCGACAGGGACCACTCTAAGTGGCTACACCTTC
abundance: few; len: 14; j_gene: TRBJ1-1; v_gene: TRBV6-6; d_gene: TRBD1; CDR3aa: CASSYGQGLIEAFF; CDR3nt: TGTGCCAGCAGTTACGGACAGGGTCTTATTGAAGCTTTCTTT
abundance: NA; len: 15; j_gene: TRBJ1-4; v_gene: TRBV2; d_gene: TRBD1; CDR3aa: CASSLTGALGSKLFF; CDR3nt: TGTGCCAGCAGTCTGACAGGGGCCCTGGGGAGTAAACTGTTTTTT
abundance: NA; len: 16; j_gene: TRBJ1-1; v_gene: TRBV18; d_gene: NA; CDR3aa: CASSPRQGGISTEAFF; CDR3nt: TGTGCCAGCTCACCACGGCAGGGAGGCATTAGCACTGAAGCTTTCTTT
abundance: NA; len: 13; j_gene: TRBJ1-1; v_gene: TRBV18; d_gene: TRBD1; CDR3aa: CASSLGTVTEAFF; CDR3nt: TGTGCCAGCTCACTGGGGACAGTCACTGAAGCTTTCTTT
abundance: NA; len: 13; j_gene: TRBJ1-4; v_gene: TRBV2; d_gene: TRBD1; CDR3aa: CASSRQGYEKLFF; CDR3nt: TGTGCCAGCAGTCGACAGGGCTATGAAAAACTGTTTTTT
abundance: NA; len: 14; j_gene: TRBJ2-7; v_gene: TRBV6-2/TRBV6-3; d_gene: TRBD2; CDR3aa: CASSVLAGAYEQYF; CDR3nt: TGTGCCAGCAGTGTACTAGCGGGAGCCTACGAGCAGTACTTC
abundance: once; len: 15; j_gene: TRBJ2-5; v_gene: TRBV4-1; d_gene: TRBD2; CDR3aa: CASSQAPGLEETQYF; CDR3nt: TGCGCCAGCAGCCAAGCTCCGGGACTAGAAGAGACCCAGTACTTC
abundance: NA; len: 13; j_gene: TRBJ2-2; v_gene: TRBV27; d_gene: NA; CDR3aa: CASRNTGTGELFF; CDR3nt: TGTGCCAGCAGGAACACAGGGACCGGGGAGCTGTTTTTT
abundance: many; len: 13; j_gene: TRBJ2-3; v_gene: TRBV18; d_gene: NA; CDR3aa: CASSPTGADTQYF; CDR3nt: TGTGCCAGCTCACCCACGGGGGCAGATACGCAGTATTTT
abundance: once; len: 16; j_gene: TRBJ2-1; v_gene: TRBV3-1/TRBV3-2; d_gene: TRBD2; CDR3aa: CASSYLSGGQLNEQFF; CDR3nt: TGTGCCAGCAGCTACCTTAGCGGGGGTCAATTGAATGAGCAGTTCTTC
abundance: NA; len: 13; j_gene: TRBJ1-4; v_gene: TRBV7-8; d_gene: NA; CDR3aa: CASSLRGSEKLFF; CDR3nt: TGTGCCAGCAGCTTACGAGGGTCCGAAAAACTGTTTTTT
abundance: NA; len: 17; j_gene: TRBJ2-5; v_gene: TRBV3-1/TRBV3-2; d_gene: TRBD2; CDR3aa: CASSQVSTSRSAETQYF; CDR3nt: TGTGCCAGCAGCCAAGTCTCGACTAGCAGAAGTGCGGAGACCCAGTACTTC
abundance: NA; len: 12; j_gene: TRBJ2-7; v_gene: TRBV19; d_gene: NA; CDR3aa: CASQGQTYEQYF; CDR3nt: TGTGCCAGCCAGGGACAAACCTACGAGCAGTACTTC
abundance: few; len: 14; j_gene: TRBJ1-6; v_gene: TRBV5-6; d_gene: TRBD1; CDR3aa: CASSRDRGNSPLHF; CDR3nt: TGTGCCAGCAGCCGGGACAGGGGTAATTCACCCCTCCACTTT
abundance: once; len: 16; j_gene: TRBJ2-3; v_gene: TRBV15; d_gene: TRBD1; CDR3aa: CATSRVRTGGTDTQYF; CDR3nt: TGTGCCACCAGCAGAGTAAGGACAGGGGGCACAGATACGCAGTATTTT
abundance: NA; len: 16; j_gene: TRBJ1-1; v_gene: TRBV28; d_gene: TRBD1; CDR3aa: CASSPTPGGKNTEAFF; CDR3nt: TGTGCCAGCAGCCCTACCCCAGGGGGTAAAAACACTGAAGCTTTCTTT
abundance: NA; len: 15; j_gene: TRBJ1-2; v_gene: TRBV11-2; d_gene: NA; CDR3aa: CASSSLRPVGGGYTF; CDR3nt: TGTGCCAGCAGCTCGCTCAGGCCGGTGGGAGGCGGCTACACCTTC
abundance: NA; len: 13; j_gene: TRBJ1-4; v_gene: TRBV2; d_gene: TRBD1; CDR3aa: CASRGQGGEKLFF; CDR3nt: TGTGCCAGCAGGGGACAGGGTGGTGAAAAACTGTTTTTT
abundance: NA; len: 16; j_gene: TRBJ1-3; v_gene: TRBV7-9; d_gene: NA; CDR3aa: CASSLRPGDSGNTIYF; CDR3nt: TGTGCCAGCAGCTTACGTCCGGGGGACTCTGGAAACACCATATATTTT
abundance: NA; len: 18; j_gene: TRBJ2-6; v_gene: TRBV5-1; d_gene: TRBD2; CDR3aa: CASSLPGTSGTGANVLTF; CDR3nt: TGCGCCAGCAGCCTCCCCGGGACTAGCGGCACTGGGGCCAACGTCCTGACTTTC
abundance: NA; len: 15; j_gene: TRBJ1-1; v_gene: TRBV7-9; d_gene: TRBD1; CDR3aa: CASSHRDSGLTEAFF; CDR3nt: TGTGCCAGCAGCCACCGGGACAGCGGCCTAACTGAAGCTTTCTTT
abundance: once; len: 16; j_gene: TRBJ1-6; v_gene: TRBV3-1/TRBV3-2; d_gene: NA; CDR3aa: CASSQGYGTSGSPLHF; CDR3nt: TGTGCCAGCAGCCAAGGGTACGGGACATCGGGTTCACCCCTCCACTTT
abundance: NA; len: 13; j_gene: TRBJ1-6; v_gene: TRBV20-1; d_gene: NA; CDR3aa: CSASTRRNSPLHF; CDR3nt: TGCAGTGCTAGTACCCGTCGGAATTCACCCCTCCACTTT
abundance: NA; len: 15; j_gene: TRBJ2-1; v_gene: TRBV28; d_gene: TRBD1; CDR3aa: CASSLGQGAYNEQFF; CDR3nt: TGTGCCAGCAGTTTGGGACAGGGGGCCTACAATGAGCAGTTCTTC
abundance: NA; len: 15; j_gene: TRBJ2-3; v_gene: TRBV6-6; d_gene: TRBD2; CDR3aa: CASSYIAGGADTQYF; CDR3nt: TGTGCCAGCAGTTACATAGCGGGAGGAGCAGATACGCAGTATTTT
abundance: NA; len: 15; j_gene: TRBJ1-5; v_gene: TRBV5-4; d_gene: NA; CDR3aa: CASSLGRAGNQPQHF; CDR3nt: TGTGCCAGCAGCTTAGGCAGGGCGGGCAATCAGCCCCAGCATTTT
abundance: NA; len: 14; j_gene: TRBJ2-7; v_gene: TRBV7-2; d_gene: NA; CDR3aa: CASSHGQYVYEQYF; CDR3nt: TGTGCCAGCAGCCACGGACAGTACGTGTACGAGCAGTACTTC
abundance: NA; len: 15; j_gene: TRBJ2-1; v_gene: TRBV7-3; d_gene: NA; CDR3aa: CASSFYNSPYNEQFF; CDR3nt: TGTGCCAGCAGCTTTTATAACTCCCCCTACAATGAGCAGTTCTTC
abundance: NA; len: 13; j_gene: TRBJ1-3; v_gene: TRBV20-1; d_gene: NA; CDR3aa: CSASGGVGNTIYF; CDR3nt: TGCAGTGCTAGTGGGGGCGTTGGAAACACCATATATTTT
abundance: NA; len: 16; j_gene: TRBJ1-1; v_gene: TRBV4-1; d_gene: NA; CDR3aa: CASSPVGSGVAKQAFF; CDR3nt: TGCGCCAGCAGCCCGGTGGGGTCAGGGGTGGCCAAGCAAGCTTTCTTT
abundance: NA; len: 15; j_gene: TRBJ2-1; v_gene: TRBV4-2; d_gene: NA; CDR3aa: CASSQDKSSYNEQFF; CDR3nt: TGTGCCAGCAGCCAAGACAAGAGCTCCTACAATGAGCAGTTCTTC
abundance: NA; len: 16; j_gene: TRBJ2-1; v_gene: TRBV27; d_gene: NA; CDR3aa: CASNVGSDIADNEQFF; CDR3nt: TGTGCCAGCAACGTCGGATCCGATATAGCGGACAATGAGCAGTTCTTC
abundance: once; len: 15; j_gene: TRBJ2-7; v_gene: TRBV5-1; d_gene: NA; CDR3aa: CASSSQPDSSYEQYF; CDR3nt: TGCGCCAGCAGCTCACAACCGGACAGCTCGTACGAGCAGTACTTC
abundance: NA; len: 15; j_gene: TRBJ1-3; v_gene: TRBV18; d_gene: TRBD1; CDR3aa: CASSVGQGSGNTIYF; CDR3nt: TGTGCCAGCTCAGTCGGACAGGGATCTGGAAACACCATATATTTT
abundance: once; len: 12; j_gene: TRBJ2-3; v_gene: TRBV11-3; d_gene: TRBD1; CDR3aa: CASSRQGGTQYF; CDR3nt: TGTGCCAGCAGCCGACAGGGGGGTACGCAGTATTTT
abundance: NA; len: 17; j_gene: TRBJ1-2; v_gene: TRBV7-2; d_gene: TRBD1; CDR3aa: CASSLWQGAREDYGYTF; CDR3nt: TGTGCCAGCAGCTTATGGCAGGGGGCAAGAGAGGACTATGGCTACACCTTC
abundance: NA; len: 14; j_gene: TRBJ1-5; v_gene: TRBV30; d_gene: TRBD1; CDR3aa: CAWSPDRGTQPQHF; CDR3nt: TGTGCCTGGAGTCCCGACAGGGGGACTCAGCCCCAGCATTTT
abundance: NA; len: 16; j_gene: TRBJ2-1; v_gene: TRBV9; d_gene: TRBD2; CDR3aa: CASSVVSGGANNEQFF; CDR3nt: TGTGCCAGCAGCGTAGTTAGCGGGGGGGCAAACAATGAGCAGTTCTTC
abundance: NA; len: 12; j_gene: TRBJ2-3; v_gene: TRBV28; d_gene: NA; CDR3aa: CATRGRSDTQYF; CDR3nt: TGTGCCACCCGTGGCAGGTCAGATACGCAGTATTTT
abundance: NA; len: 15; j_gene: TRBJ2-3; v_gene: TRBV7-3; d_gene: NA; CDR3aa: CASSLGRGLTDTQYF; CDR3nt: TGTGCCAGCAGCTTAGGGCGGGGCCTCACAGATACGCAGTATTTT
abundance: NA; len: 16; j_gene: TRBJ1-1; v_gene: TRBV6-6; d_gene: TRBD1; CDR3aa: CASNPTGGGMNTEAFF; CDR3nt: TGTGCCAGCAACCCAACAGGGGGCGGGATGAACACTGAAGCTTTCTTT
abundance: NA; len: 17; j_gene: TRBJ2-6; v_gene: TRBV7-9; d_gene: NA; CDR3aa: CASSPLGYSSGANVLTF; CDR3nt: TGTGCCAGCAGCCCTCTGGGCTACTCCTCTGGGGCCAACGTCCTGACTTTC
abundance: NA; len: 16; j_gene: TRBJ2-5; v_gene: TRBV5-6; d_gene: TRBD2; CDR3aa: CASSLLPGLVKETQYF; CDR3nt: TGTGCCAGCAGCTTGTTGCCGGGACTAGTGAAAGAGACCCAGTACTTC
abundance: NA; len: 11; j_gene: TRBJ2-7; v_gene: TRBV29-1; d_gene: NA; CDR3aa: CSVASSYEQYF; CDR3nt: TGCAGCGTTGCCAGCTCCTACGAGCAGTACTTC
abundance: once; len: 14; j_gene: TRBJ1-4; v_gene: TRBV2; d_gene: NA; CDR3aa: CASKGQPTNEKLFF; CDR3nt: TGTGCCAGCAAAGGACAGCCAACTAATGAAAAACTGTTTTTT
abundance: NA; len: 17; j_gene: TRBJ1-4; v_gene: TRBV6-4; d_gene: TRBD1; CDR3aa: CASTNLQGVAQNEKLFF; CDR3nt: TGTGCCAGCACTAACCTCCAGGGGGTGGCTCAGAATGAAAAACTGTTTTTT
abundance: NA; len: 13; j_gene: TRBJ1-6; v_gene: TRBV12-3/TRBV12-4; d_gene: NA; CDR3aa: CASSPSGNSPLHF; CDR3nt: TGTGCCAGCAGTCCCTCGGGTAACTCACCCCTCCACTTT